The clone carrying this T cell receptor beta chain was detected only a few times. Its target is not known. As input for TCR beta libraries, roughly 2.1 micrograms of genomic DNA came from cryopreserved PBMCs. The assay was immunoSEQ multiplex PCR, and TCRdb's table has in-frame clones only and misses some. The sample lists some 150,000 clones, roughly 80% occurring once. This CDR3 spans 14 amino acids. The V gene's germline CDR1 is MNHEY and CDR2 SVGAGI. Trimming cost V 0 bases and J 8 bases; bases outside gene matches: 6. The sample originates from a study of cytotoxic CD8 clonotypes in ibrutinib-treated CLL. Findings and limits, study-wide: Baseline clonality exceeded age-matched healthy donors and tracked circulating CD8+ T-cell counts.

The specimen comprised PBMCs, sampled after 12 months of ibrutinib treatment. The chain has TRBV6-5 and TRBJ1-2, with 7 nucleotides matching TRBD1. The receptor was isolated from a human donor with chronic lymphocytic leukemia. The CDR3 coding sequence is TGTGCCAGCAGTTACTCGGCAGGGGGTAAAGGCTACACCTTC. It codes for CASSYSAGGKGYTF.